These 31 T cell receptor beta chains share one sample of origin, sequenced in a study of blood T cell repertoires in COVID-19. The protocol was immunoSEQ multiplex PCR, while the TCRdb copy is restricted to in-frame clones and leaves out a portion. The profile shows 210,000 or so clones, roughly 76% of them singletons. Material: peripheral blood. All receptors derive from a human donor in a cohort sampled during active COVID-19.

This clone was seen just once. The chain uses TRBV10-3 and TRBJ2-3; D may be TRBD2 (5 bases). This CDR3 spans 13 amino acids. Germline V gives CDR1 ENHRY, CDR2 SYGVKD. V was clipped by 4 bases and J by 6 bases, with 11 bases between them. In nucleotides, the CDR3 is TGTGCCATCAGTGCCACGGGAATGGATACGCAGTATTTT. Translated, it gives CAISATGMDTQYF.

This sequence joins TRBV28 and TRBJ2-5, with 12 bases fitting TRBD2. Germline trimming cut 4 bases from V and 1 base from J; bases unmatched to any gene: 4. This CDR3 spans 16 amino acids. CDR1 and CDR2 (germline): MDHEN, SYDVKM. Here the CDR3 DNA reads TGTGCCAGCAGTTCCGGACTAGCGGGACCCCAAGAGACCCAGTACTTC. Translation gives CASSSGLAGPQETQYF.

The chain is built from TRBV28 and TRBJ2-4; 16 bases align to TRBD2. CDR1 and CDR2 from the germline V gene are MDHEN and SYDVKM. With V trimmed by 2 bases and J by 7 bases, 14 bases remained unmatched. CDR3 length: 20 amino acids. This CDR3 is CASSLGSPGLAGGVWNIQYF. CDR3 coding DNA: TGTGCCAGCAGTTTAGGGTCCCCGGGACTAGCGGGAGGGGTCTGGAACATTCAGTACTTC.

The chain couples TRBV27 to TRBJ2-7; 9 nucleotides align to TRBD1. CDR1 and CDR2 (germline): MNHEY, SMNVEV (reference sequence). This CDR3 is 18 amino acids long. The V gene end was trimmed by 6 bases and the J gene end by 1 base; junction bases not matched to a gene: 16. CDR3 sequence reads: CASSPRQGEGYRSYEQYF. In DNA, the CDR3 is TGTGCCAGCAGCCCAAGACAGGGGGAAGGGTATCGGTCCTACGAGCAGTACTTC.

The V gene is TRBV9, the J gene TRBJ2-7; D not resolved. The CDR3 runs to 15 residues. Germline values: CDR1 SGDLS, CDR2 YYNGEE. Trimming cost V 0 bases and J 6 bases, with 16 bases left between them. This chain's CDR3 is CASSVGPGSAVEQYF. The CDR3 DNA sequence: TGTGCCAGCAGCGTAGGTCCGGGTTCTGCGGTCGAGCAGTACTTC.

This clone came up once. The CDR3 DNA reads as TGTGCCAGCAGTGGACAGGGCAGCGAGCAGTACTTC. Translation gives CASSGQGSEQYF. The chain carries TRBV2 and TRBJ2-7; 7 nucleotides agree with TRBD1. V shed 4 bases, J shed 6 bases, and the junction held 3 bases outside the gene matches. From germline, CDR1 is SNHLY and CDR2 FYNNEI. The CDR3 has 12 residues.

The J gene is TRBJ2-2, the V gene TRBV3-1 (or the pseudogene TRBV3-2); 9 bases map to TRBD2. J gave up 0 bases and V 0 bases, and 8 bases lay outside the gene matches. In germline, CDR1 is LGHDT, CDR2 YNNKEL (reference sequence). CDR3 length: 19 amino acids. The CDR3 loop reads CASSQDKREVLSNTGELFF. DNA for the CDR3: TGTGCCAGCAGCCAAGATAAGCGGGAGGTCCTCTCGAACACCGGGGAGCTGTTTTTT.

The chain is built from TRBV5-1 and TRBJ2-4; TRBD2 agrees at 8 bases. The CDR3 loop spans 16 amino acids. Trimming removed 4 bases from V and 8 bases from J; junction bases left unmatched: 14. CDR1 and CDR2 from the germline V gene are SGHRS and YFSETQ. In DNA, the CDR3 is TGCGCCAGCAGCCAAGTATCGGGTTTGCGGGAGGACATTCAGTACTTC. Encoded protein: CASSQVSGLREDIQYF.

This CDR3 is CASPSAGGILRSYNEQFF. The CDR3 nucleotides read TGCGCCAGCCCATCAGCGGGAGGGATTTTGCGCTCCTACAATGAGCAGTTCTTC. This chain connects TRBV5-1 to TRBJ2-1; 10 nucleotides match TRBD2. The CDR3 is made up of 18 amino acids. The J segment lost 0 bases and the V segment lost 7 bases, leaving 13 bases of the junction unmatched. Germline CDR1 SGHRS, CDR2 YFSETQ.

The V gene is TRBV27, the J gene TRBJ2-3; maybe TRBD2 (5 bases). The ends were cut back, 7 bases at V and 5 bases at J, with 19 bases in the middle. This CDR3 contains 15 residues. Germline V CDR1 and CDR2: MNHEY, SMNVEV (reference sequence). CDR3: CASIMRASRLDTQYF. The CDR3 DNA sequence: TGTGCCAGCATCATGAGGGCCTCCCGTCTAGATACGCAGTATTTT.

This clone occurred a few times. This chain uses TRBV27 with TRBJ1-2, with 11 bases that match TRBD1. From germline, CDR1 is MNHEY and CDR2 SMNVEV (reference sequence). Trimming at V came to 3 bases and at J to 2 bases, leaving 5 bases not matched to a gene. The CDR3 runs to 16 residues. The CDR3 sequence is CASSFMDRGLNYGYTF. CDR3 in DNA: TGTGCCAGCAGTTTTATGGACAGGGGGCTGAACTATGGCTACACCTTC.

This chain joins TRBV30 and TRBJ2-7, with 9 positions matching TRBD2. J lost 6 bases, V lost 0 bases, and 6 bases had no gene match. The CDR3 is 14 amino acids. From germline, CDR1 is GTSNPN and CDR2 SVGIG (reference sequence). CDR3 loop: CAWSVWAGGVEQYF. CDR3 coding DNA: TGTGCCTGGAGTGTATGGGCGGGAGGGGTCGAGCAGTACTTC.

The rearrangement joins TRBV6-2 or TRBV6-3 to TRBJ2-1; possibly TRBD1 for D (5 bases). Germline CDR1 and CDR2: MNHEY and SVGEGT. The ends were cut back, 1 base at V and 5 bases at J, with 15 bases in the middle. The CDR3 covers 16 residues. The chain's CDR3 is CASSYYQGPPNNEQFF. CDR3 DNA sequence: TGTGCCAGCAGTTACTATCAGGGTCCCCCCAACAATGAGCAGTTCTTC.

The table lists this clone with a few counts. The chain combines TRBV2 with TRBJ2-7, with 11 nucleotides matching TRBD2. Germline CDR1 SNHLY, CDR2 FYNNEI. V was pared by 5 bases and J by 3 bases, with 6 bases of the junction left unmatched. The CDR3 contains 15 residues. The CDR3 nucleotides read TGTGCCAGCAGTTACGGGACTAGCGGTTTCTACGAGCAGTACTTC. This sequence encodes CASSYGTSGFYEQYF. Complete variable domain (other parts from reference TRBV2 and TRBJ2-7): EPEVTQTPSHQVTQMGQEVILRCVPISNHLYFYWYRQILGQKVEFLVSFYNNEISEKSEIFDDQFSVERPDGSNFTLKIRSTKLEDSAMYFCASSYGTSGFYEQYFGPGTRLTVT.

J is TRBJ2-3 and V is TRBV3-1 (or the pseudogene TRBV3-2); no clear D. This CDR3 region has 15 residues. Trimming took off 1 base at V and 11 bases at J, with 19 bases between the two ends. The germline CDR1 and CDR2 sequences are LGHDT and YNNKEL (reference sequence). The CDR3, as DNA: TGTGCCAGCAGCCAAGTTCCCGCTAGTCCCACGGAGCAGTATTTT. Its translation is CASSQVPASPTEQYF.

The rearrangement links TRBV24-1 to TRBJ2-1; TRBD1 aligns across 7 bases. Germline V CDR1 and CDR2: KGHDR, SFDVKD. The length of the CDR3 is 16 residues. V was clipped by 1 base and J by 6 bases; unmatched bases: 8. The CDR3 protein is CATSDFQQGKGNEQFF. The CDR3 region has the DNA TGTGCCACCAGTGATTTTCAACAGGGGAAAGGCAATGAGCAGTTCTTC.

This clone appeared a few times. This sequence joins TRBV5-4 and TRBJ1-2; D call uncertain. CDR3 length: 13 residues. In germline, CDR1 is SGHNT, CDR2 YYREEE (reference sequence). V was shortened by 0 bases and J by 3 bases, with 6 bases between the two germline ends. The CDR3 region is CASSLDGDYGYTF. The CDR3 coding sequence is TGTGCCAGCAGCTTGGACGGGGACTATGGCTACACCTTC.

The rearrangement links TRBV13 to TRBJ2-1; 10 positions match TRBD2. With V trimmed by 6 bases and J by 4 bases, 9 bases remained unmatched. CDR1 and CDR2 (germline): PRHDT, FYEKMQ (reference sequence). CDR3 length equals 16 residues. CDR3 protein: CASSRIGTSAYNEQFF. The CDR3 region has the DNA TGTGCCAGCAGTCGTATTGGGACTAGCGCTTACAATGAGCAGTTCTTC.

This clone was counted between two and nine times. V and J are TRBV30 and TRBJ2-7, with TRBD2 matching over 7 bases. The junction had 8 bases not matched to a gene; V was cut back by 3 bases and J by 9 bases. The CDR3 is 12 residues long. In germline, CDR1 is GTSNPN, CDR2 SVGIG (reference sequence). This CDR3 reads CAWRPGGIGQYF. CDR3 sequence (DNA): TGTGCCTGGAGACCGGGGGGTATAGGGCAGTACTTC. The whole variable domain, filled in from reference TRBV30 and TRBJ2-7, reads SQTIHQWPATLVQPVGSPLSLECTVEGTSNPNLYWYRQAAGRGLQLLFYSVGIGQISSEVPQNLSASRPQDRQFILSSKKLLLSDSGFYLCAWRPGGIGQYFGPGTRLTVT.

This clone was seen more than once but under ten times. The chain carries TRBV14 and TRBJ1-3; D uncertain. V lost 2 bases to trimming and J lost 1 base, with 15 bases between them. Germline V gene sequence: CDR1 SGHDN, CDR2 FVKESK. The CDR3 spans 17 residues. The CDR3, as DNA: TGTGCCAGCAGCCAACCTCCTCTGGGAGGGTCTGGAAACACCATATATTTT. Its translation: CASSQPPLGGSGNTIYF.

V gene TRBV28 combines with J gene TRBJ2-7, with D possibly being TRBD1 (6 bases). The germline V gene has CDR1 MDHEN and CDR2 SYDVKM. Trimming shortened V by 6 bases and J by 3 bases, and 12 bases separated the two germline ends. The CDR3 is 13 residues long. CDR3 region: CASSLDRFYEQYF. Written as DNA, the CDR3 is TGTGCCAGCAGCCTCGACAGGTTCTACGAGCAGTACTTC. Full variable domain (outside the CDR3, taken from reference TRBV28 and TRBJ2-7): DVKVTQSSRYLVKRTGEKVFLECVQDMDHENMFWYRQDPGLGLRLIYFSYDVKMKEKGDIPEGYSVSREKKERFSLILESASTNQTSMYLCASSLDRFYEQYFGPGTRLTVT.

Regarding this clone: Compared with germline, one end of the junction differs, possibly owing to a read error. This same CDR3 is encoded by further DNA sequences in the sample. The V gene is TRBV7-2, the J gene TRBJ2-6; D is uncertain. This CDR3 has 11 amino acids. The V gene's germline CDR1 is SGHTA and CDR2 FQGNSA. This chain's CDR3 is CASSRSNVLTF. The DNA for the CDR3 is TGTGCCAGCAGCCGTTCCAACGTCCTGACTTTT.

To note about this clone: The identical CDR3 is also encoded by other nucleotide sequences in the sample. The V gene is TRBV6-2 or TRBV6-3, the J gene TRBJ2-1; 13 bases agree with TRBD2. The CDR3 totals 17 residues. From germline, CDR1 is MNHEY and CDR2 SVGEGT. V lost 0 bases, J lost 3 bases, and 2 bases stayed unmatched. The CDR3 sequence: CASSYSGTSGIYNEQFF. DNA for the CDR3: TGTGCCAGCAGTTACTCGGGGACTAGCGGGATCTACAATGAGCAGTTCTTC.

The chain links TRBV6-5 to TRBJ2-3; tentative D call: TRBD1 (6 bases). This CDR3 contains 15 residues. V lost 2 bases and J lost 6, with 15 bases in between. The germline V gene has CDR1 MNHEY and CDR2 SVGAGI. This chain's CDR3 is CASSYTRDTSDTQYF. CDR3 DNA sequence: TGTGCCAGCAGTTACACCCGGGACACCTCTGATACGCAGTATTTT.

This chain joins TRBV5-1 and TRBJ2-7; a possible D gene is TRBD2 (6 bases). Trimming removed 0 bases from V and 6 bases from J, with 13 bases in between. CDR3 length: 14 residues. Germline assignment: CDR1 SGHRS and CDR2 YFSETQ. The CDR3 loop is CASSLEWEVSEQYF. CDR3 in DNA: TGCGCCAGCAGCTTGGAATGGGAGGTAAGCGAGCAGTACTTC.

This rearrangement joins TRBV29-1 to TRBJ1-3, with 7 bases aligning to TRBD1. The V gene's germline CDR1 is SQVTM and CDR2 ANQGSEA. After removal of 6 bases from V and 4 bases from J, the junction contained 6 bases not matched to a gene. The CDR3 runs 13 residues. The CDR3: CSVDRVGGNTIYF. DNA of the CDR3: TGCAGCGTAGACAGGGTTGGGGGAAACACCATATATTTT.

This clone showed up just a few times. The chain combines TRBV7-3 with TRBJ2-2; D is possibly TRBD2 (6 bases). CDR1 is SGHTA, CDR2 FQGTGA, per germline. V was shortened by 2 bases and J by 2 bases, with 6 bases between the two germline ends. The CDR3 is 14 residues long. The CDR3 region is CASSLGLNTGELFF. The CDR3 DNA reads as TGTGCCAGCAGCTTAGGACTAAACACCGGGGAGCTGTTTTTT.

Regarding this clone: This same CDR3 is encoded by further DNA sequences in the sample. V usage is TRBV4-1 and J usage is TRBJ2-7, with TRBD1 as a possible D gene (5 bases). CDR3 length: 13 amino acids. Trimming pared 4 bases from V and 4 bases from J, leaving 11 bases between. Germline lookup yields CDR1 MGHRA and CDR2 YSYEKL. In DNA, the CDR3 is TGCGCCAGCAGCCCCAGGGCAGGTTACGAGCAGTACTTC. Translation gives CASSPRAGYEQYF.

The chain links TRBV6-1 to TRBJ2-1; the D is unclear. The CDR3 is 15 amino acids. Trimming took off 1 base at V and 2 bases at J, with 9 bases between the two ends. CDR1 is MNHNS and CDR2 is SASEGT in the germline V gene. In DNA form, the CDR3 reads TGTGCCAGCAGTGAAGGCGCGGTAGCCTACAATGAGCAGTTCTTC. Residues: CASSEGAVAYNEQFF.

This clone was counted a few times. Mismatch with germline at one junction end may stem from a read error. This specimen includes other DNA sequences encoding the same CDR3. V and J are TRBV9 and TRBJ2-7; 9 nucleotides line up with TRBD2. This CDR3 is 17 amino acids long. The germline V gene encodes CDR1 SGDLS and CDR2 YYNGEE. This CDR3 is CARRVEGGLAGFYEQYF. The CDR3 DNA sequence: TGCGCCCGCCGCGTAGAGGGGGGGCTAGCGGGGTTCTACGAGCAGTACTTC.

This clone was seen only a few times. The chain recombines TRBV6-2 or TRBV6-3 with TRBJ2-3; D perhaps matches TRBD2 (6 bases). The CDR3 is made up of 16 amino acids. Germline V CDR1 and CDR2: MNHEY, SVGEGT. Trimming removed 0 bases from V and 4 bases from J, with 14 bases in between. The CDR3 DNA is TGTGCCAGCAGTTACTCCTCCCCGGGGGTACCAGATACGCAGTATTTT. This encodes CASSYSSPGVPDTQYF.